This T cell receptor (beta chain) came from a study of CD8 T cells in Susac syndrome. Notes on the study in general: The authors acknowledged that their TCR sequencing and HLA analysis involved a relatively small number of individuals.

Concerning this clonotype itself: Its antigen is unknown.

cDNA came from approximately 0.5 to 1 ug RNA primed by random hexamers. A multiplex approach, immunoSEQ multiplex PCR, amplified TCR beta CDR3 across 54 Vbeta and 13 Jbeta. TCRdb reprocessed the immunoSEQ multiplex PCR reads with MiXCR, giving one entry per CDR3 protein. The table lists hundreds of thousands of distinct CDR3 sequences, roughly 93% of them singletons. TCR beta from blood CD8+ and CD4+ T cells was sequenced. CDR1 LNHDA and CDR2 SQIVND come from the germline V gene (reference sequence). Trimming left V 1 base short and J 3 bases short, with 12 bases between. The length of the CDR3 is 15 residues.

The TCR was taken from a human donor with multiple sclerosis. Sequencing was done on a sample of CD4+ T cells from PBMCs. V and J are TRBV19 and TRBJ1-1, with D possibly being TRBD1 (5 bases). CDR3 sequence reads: CASSIARGLDTEAFF. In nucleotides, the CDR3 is TGTGCCAGTAGTATAGCGCGGGGGTTGGACACTGAAGCTTTCTTT.